Each of the 9 T cell receptor beta chains below was sequenced from the same sample in a study of blood T cell repertoires in COVID-19. Measured with immunoSEQ multiplex PCR; TCRdb has only the in-frame clones, and not every one. The repertoire includes about 70,000 clones, approximately 79% of them detected once, and 6.3% sits in the top ten. Input material: peripheral blood. The receptors shown here come from a woman in her fifties or sixties with acute or convalescent COVID-19.

J is TRBJ1-1 and V is TRBV5-1; weak D call: TRBD1 (6 bases). Trimming removed 0 bases at V and 4 bases at J, with 7 bases between. The CDR3 has 13 amino acids. Germline CDR1 SGHRS, CDR2 YFSETQ. In DNA form, the CDR3 reads TGCGCCAGCAGCTTGGACAGGGCCACTGAAGCTTTCTTT. Protein sequence: CASSLDRATEAFF. Full variable domain (remainder filled in from reference TRBV5-1 and TRBJ1-1): KAGVTQTPRYLIKTRGQQVTLSCSPISGHRSVSWYQQTPGQGLQFLFEYFSETQRNKGNFPGRFSGRQFSNSRSEMNVSTLELGDSALYLCASSLDRATEAFFGQGTRLTVV.

This clone was picked up many times. This rearrangement joins TRBV25-1 to TRBJ2-2; 8 bases line up with TRBD2. CDR1 and CDR2 from the germline V gene are MGHDK and SYGVNS. V lost 1 base to trimming and J lost 0 bases; unmatched junction nucleotides: 4. This CDR3 is 17 amino acids long. The CDR3 DNA follows: TGTGCCAGCAGTGAATTTAGCGGGGTACCGAACACCGGGGAGCTGTTTTTT. Protein: CASSEFSGVPNTGELFF.

V and J are TRBV11-2 and TRBJ1-6; TRBD1 agrees at 8 bases. Looked up from germline, CDR1 is SGHAT and CDR2 is FQNNGV. J gave up 4 bases and V 1 base, and 3 bases lay outside the gene matches. CDR3 size: 16 residues. In DNA form, the CDR3 reads TGTGCCAGCAGCTTAGGACAGGGGAATTATAATTCACCCCTCCACTTT. It is translated as CASSLGQGNYNSPLHF. The variable domain in full, with the rest retrieved from reference TRBV11-2 and TRBJ1-6, is EAGVAQSPRYKIIEKRQSVAFWCNPISGHATLYWYQQILGQGPKLLIQFQNNGVVDDSQLPKDRFSAERLKGVDSTLKIQPAKLEDSAVYLCASSLGQGNYNSPLHFGNGTRLTVT.

The chain uses TRBV7-9 and TRBJ2-7, with D uncertain. The CDR3 extends over 12 amino acids. Germline V gives CDR1 SEHNR, CDR2 FQNEAQ (reference sequence). V shed 1 base and J shed 3 bases, with 4 bases lying between them. The CDR3 DNA is TGTGCCAGCAGCTTAGGCAGCTACGAGCAGTACTTC. It translates to CASSLGSYEQYF.

The chain recombines TRBV6-5 with TRBJ2-7; D gene ambiguous. Trimming stripped 4 bases from V and 5 bases from J, with 9 bases between. The CDR3 contains 12 residues. Germline CDR1 is MNHEY and CDR2 is SVGAGI. CDR3 coding DNA: TGTGCCAGCAGTTCTAAAAGAGACGAGCAGTACTTC. It is translated as CASSSKRDEQYF.

The chain links TRBV6-6 to TRBJ2-7; D perhaps matches TRBD2 (7 bases). V lost 7 bases to trimming and J lost 0 bases, with 16 bases between them. This CDR3 contains 15 residues. The germline gives CDR1 MNHNY, CDR2 SVGAGI (reference sequence). The CDR3 reads CASIPKGGSSYEQYF. The CDR3 DNA reads TGTGCCAGCATCCCAAAGGGGGGGAGCTCCTACGAGCAGTACTTC.

The chain is built from TRBV3-1 (or the pseudogene TRBV3-2) and TRBJ1-1, with TRBD1 matching over 8 bases. The CDR3 is 12 residues long. Germline V gene sequence: CDR1 LGHDT, CDR2 YNNKEL (reference sequence). The V gene end was trimmed by 6 bases and the J gene end by 5 bases; junction bases not matched to a gene: 2. The CDR3 nucleotides are TGTGCCAGCAGACAGGGGGAGACTGAAGCTTTCTTT. Translating gives CASRQGETEAFF.

The genes are TRBV3-1 (or the pseudogene TRBV3-2) and TRBJ2-7, with 7 bases fitting TRBD1. The CDR3 loop spans 12 amino acids. Germline assignment: CDR1 LGHDT and CDR2 YNNKEL (reference sequence). Trimming removed 5 bases from V and 6 bases from J; junction bases left unmatched: 4. The CDR3 region is CASSVQGTEQYF. The CDR3, as DNA: TGTGCCAGCAGCGTACAGGGGACCGAGCAGTACTTC.

The V and J genes are TRBV5-5 and TRBJ1-2; perhaps TRBD1 as D (6 bases). The CDR3 totals 15 residues. Germline-derived CDR1 and CDR2 are SGHKS and YYEKEE (reference sequence). Trimming took off 0 bases at V and 5 bases at J, with 14 bases between the two ends. Here the CDR3 reads CASSLVADSPYGYTF. The CDR3 DNA reads TGTGCCAGCAGCTTGGTTGCGGACAGCCCTTATGGCTACACCTTC. The whole variable domain, remainder taken from reference TRBV5-5 and TRBJ1-2, is DAGVTQSPTHLIKTRGQQVTLRCSPISGHKSVSWYQQVLGQGPQFIFQYYEKEERGRGNFPDRFSARQFPNYSSELNVNALLLGDSALYLCASSLVADSPYGYTFGSGTRLTVV.